This T cell receptor (beta chain) was retrieved from a study of T cells in women clearing cervical HPV infection. Across the whole study: Controls gave blood once infection was undetectable; cases at lesion identification.

Details on this clone: The read gets to within 3 residues of the CDR3 end, and the germline J gene fills in the rest.

CDR3 length equals 15 residues. Germline V gene data show CDR1 as SGHTA and CDR2 as FQGTGA. The V and J ends lost 2 bases and 0 bases respectively, with 8 bases between them. Using immunoSEQ multiplex PCR, the repertoire was profiled, and TCRdb retains in-frame clones only, with some absent. The sample table sets out roughly 50,000 clones. The sequence was obtained from a woman between 18 and 70 years old with a cervical HPV16 infection that either progressed to CIN3+ or cleared (not recorded which). The sample consisted of blood buffy coat. This sequence joins TRBV7-3 and TRBJ2-1; tentatively, D is TRBD2 (5 bases). The CDR3 protein is CASSLVASSYNEQFF. The CDR3 bases that were read are TGTGCCAGCAGCTTAGTAGCGAGCTCCTACAATGAG. The entire variable domain, with the rest obtained from reference TRBV7-3 and TRBJ2-1, is as follows: GAGVSQTPSNKVTEKGKYVELRCDPISGHTALYWYRQSLGQGPEFLIYFQGTGAADDSGLPNDRFFAVRPEGSVSTLKIQRTERGDSAVYLCASSLVASSYNEQFFGPGTRLTVL.